The rows below give T cell receptor beta chains drawn from one sample of a study of blood T cell repertoires in COVID-19. Clones were sequenced by immunoSEQ multiplex PCR, and TCRdb holds only the in-frame ones, with some missing. This sample carries under 60,000 clones, about four fifths of them seen once, and the ten largest clones take about 5.2%. Sequences were obtained from peripheral blood. These receptors all stem from a human donor in a cohort sampled during active COVID-19. Each CDR3 is given with its conserved first and last residue. D genes are given only for firm matches. Clone size is stated in some rows and not others, as once, few, many or a class when expanded.

clone_size | cdr3_length | j_call | v_call | d_call | cdr3_aa | cdr3_nt
once | 16 | TRBJ2-3 | TRBV5-1 | TRBD2 | CASSSLSSGGTDTQYF | TGCGCCAGCAGCTCTCTATCTAGCGGGGGAACAGATACGCAGTATTTT
medium-sized | 11 | TRBJ1-2 | TRBV20-1 | - | CSVRQGFGYTF | TGCAGTGTGCGTCAGGGGTTTGGCTACACCTTC
- | 13 | TRBJ2-7 | TRBV27 | TRBD1 | CASSDRVGYEQYF | TGTGCCAGCAGCGACAGGGTTGGGTACGAGCAGTACTTC
- | 13 | TRBJ2-7 | TRBV6-5 | TRBD1 | CASSRQGWSEQYF | TGTGCCAGCAGTCGACAGGGTTGGTCCGAGCAGTACTTC
- | 15 | TRBJ2-1 | TRBV6-6 | - | CASSYSSLAAYEQFF | TGTGCCAGCAGTTACTCGAGCTTAGCGGCCTATGAGCAGTTCTTC
- | 17 | TRBJ1-6 | TRBV5-6 | - | CASSPEGSGVGNSPLHF | TGTGCCAGCAGCCCGGAGGGTTCGGGGGTCGGTAATTCACCCCTCCACTTT
few | 14 | TRBJ1-2 | TRBV25-1 | - | CASSRSRQDYGYTF | TGTGCCAGCAGCAGGTCCCGGCAGGACTATGGCTACACCTTC
- | 15 | TRBJ1-4 | TRBV19 | - | CASNLGVSTNEKLFF | TGTGCCAGCAATCTTGGAGTGTCAACTAATGAAAAACTGTTTTTT
- | 17 | TRBJ1-2 | TRBV2 | TRBD1 | CASSAWDRGGLRYGYTF | TGTGCCAGCAGTGCCTGGGACAGGGGCGGTTTGCGCTATGGCTACACCTTC
- | 13 | TRBJ2-3 | TRBV24-1 | - | CATSDLLALTQYF | TGTGCCACCAGTGATTTGCTCGCGCTTACGCAGTATTTT
- | 13 | TRBJ2-1 | TRBV5-6 | - | CASRRGQNNEQFF | TGTGCCAGCAGAAGGGGTCAGAACAATGAGCAGTTCTTC
- | 17 | TRBJ2-2 | TRBV7-2 | TRBD1 | CASSLVETGVRTGELFF | TGTGCCAGCAGCTTAGTCGAGACAGGGGTACGGACCGGGGAGCTGTTTTTT
- | 13 | TRBJ1-3 | TRBV5-1 | - | CASSFGAGNTIYF | TGCGCCAGCAGCTTTGGAGCCGGAAACACCATATATTTT
- | 16 | TRBJ1-6 | TRBV7-9 | - | CASSLAVSSYNSPLHF | TGTGCCAGCAGCTTAGCGGTGAGCTCCTATAATTCACCCCTCCACTTT
- | 14 | TRBJ1-2 | TRBV7-7 | - | CASSLRGAGYGYTF | TGTGCTAGCAGCTTGCGGGGGGCCGGCTATGGCTACACCTTC
- | 13 | TRBJ2-1 | TRBV10-3 | - | CATDTPDYNEQFF | TGTGCCACCGACACCCCAGATTACAATGAGCAGTTCTTC